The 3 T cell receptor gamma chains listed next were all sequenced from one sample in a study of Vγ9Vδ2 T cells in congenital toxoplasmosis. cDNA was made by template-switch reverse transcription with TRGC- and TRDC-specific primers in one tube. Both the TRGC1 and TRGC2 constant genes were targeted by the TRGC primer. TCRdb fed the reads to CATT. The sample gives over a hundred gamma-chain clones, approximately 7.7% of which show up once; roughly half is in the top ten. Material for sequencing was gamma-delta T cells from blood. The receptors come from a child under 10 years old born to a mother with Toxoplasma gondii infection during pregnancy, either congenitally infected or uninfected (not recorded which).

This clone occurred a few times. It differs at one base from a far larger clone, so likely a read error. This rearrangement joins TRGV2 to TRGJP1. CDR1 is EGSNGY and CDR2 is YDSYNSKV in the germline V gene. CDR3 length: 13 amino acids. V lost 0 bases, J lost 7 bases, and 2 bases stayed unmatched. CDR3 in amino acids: CATWDGFGWFKIF. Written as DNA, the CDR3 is TGTGCCACCTGGGACGGGTTTGGTTGGTTCAAGATATTT.

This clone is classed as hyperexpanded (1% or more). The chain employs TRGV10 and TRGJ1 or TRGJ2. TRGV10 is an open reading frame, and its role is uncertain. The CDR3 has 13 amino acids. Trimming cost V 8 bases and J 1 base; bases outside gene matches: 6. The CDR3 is CAAWDANYYKKLF. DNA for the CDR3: TGTGCTGCGTGGGACGCCAATTATTATAAGAAACTCTTT.

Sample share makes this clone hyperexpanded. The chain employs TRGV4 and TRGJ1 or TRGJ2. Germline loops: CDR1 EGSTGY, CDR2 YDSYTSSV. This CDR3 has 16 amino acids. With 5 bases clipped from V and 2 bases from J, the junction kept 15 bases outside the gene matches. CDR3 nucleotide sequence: TGTGCCACCTGGGGCTATCCGACCCTAGATTATTATAAGAAACTCTTT. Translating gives CATWGYPTLDYYKKLF.